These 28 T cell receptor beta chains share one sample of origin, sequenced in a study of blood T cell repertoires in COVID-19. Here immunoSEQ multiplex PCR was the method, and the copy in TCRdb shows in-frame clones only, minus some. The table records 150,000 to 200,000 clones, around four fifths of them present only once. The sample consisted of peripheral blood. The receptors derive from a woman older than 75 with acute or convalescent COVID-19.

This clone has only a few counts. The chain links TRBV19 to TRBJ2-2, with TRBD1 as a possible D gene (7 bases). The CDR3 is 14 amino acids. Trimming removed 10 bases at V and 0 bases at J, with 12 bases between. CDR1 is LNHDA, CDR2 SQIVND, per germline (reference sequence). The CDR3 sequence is CATSRGANTGELFF. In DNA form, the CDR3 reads TGTGCCACCTCCAGGGGGGCGAACACCGGGGAGCTGTTTTTT.

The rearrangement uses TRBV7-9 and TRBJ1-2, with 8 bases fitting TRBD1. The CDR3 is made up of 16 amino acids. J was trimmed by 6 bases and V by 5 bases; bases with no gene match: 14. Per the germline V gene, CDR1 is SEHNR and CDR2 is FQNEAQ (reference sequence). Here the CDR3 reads CASSPSFGQGLDGYTF. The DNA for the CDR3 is TGTGCCAGCAGCCCTTCCTTCGGACAGGGATTAGATGGCTACACCTTC.

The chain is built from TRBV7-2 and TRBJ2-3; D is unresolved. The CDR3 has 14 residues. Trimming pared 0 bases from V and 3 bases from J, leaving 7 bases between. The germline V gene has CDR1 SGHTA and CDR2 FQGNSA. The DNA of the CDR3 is TGTGCCAGCAGCTTAGCAAGAGCAACAGATACGCAGTATTTT. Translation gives CASSLARATDTQYF.

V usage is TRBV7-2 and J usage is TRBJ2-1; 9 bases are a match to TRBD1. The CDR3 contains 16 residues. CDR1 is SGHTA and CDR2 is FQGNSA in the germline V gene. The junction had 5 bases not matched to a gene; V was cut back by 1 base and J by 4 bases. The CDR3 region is CASSLDGTGPYNEQFF. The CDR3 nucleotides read TGTGCCAGCAGCTTAGACGGGACAGGGCCGTACAATGAGCAGTTCTTC.

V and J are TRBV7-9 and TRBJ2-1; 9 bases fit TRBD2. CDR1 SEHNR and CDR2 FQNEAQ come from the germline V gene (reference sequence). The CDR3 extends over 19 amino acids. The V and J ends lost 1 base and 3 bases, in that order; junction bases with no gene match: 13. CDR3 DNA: TGTGCCAGCAGCTTAGAGGGAGGTGGCGGGAGGGCCCTCTACAATGAGCAGTTCTTC. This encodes CASSLEGGGGRALYNEQFF.

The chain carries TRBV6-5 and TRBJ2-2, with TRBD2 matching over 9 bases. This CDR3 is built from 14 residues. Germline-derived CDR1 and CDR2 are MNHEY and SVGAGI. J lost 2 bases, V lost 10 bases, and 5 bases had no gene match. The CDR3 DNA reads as TGTGCCAACAAGCGGGAGGTAAACACCGGGGAGCTGTTTTTT. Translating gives CANKREVNTGELFF.

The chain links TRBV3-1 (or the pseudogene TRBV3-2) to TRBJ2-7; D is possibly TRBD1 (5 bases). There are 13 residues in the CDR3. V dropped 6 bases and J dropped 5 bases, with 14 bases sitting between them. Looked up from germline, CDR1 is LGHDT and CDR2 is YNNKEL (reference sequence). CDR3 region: CASRSQGMHEQYF. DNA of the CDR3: TGTGCCAGCAGATCCCAGGGTATGCACGAGCAGTACTTC.

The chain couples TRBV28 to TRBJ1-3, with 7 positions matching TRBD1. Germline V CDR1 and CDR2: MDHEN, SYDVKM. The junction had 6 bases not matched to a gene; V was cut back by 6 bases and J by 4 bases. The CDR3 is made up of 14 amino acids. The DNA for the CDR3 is TGTGCCAGCAGCCCAGACAGGGCCGGAAACACCATATATTTT. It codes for CASSPDRAGNTIYF.

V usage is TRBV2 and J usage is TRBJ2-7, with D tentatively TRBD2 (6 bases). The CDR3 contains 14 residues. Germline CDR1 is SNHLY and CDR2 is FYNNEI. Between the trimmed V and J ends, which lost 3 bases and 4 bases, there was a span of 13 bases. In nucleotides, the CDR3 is TGTGCCAGCAGTGACCAGCGGGCGAGTTACGAGCAGTACTTC. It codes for CASSDQRASYEQYF. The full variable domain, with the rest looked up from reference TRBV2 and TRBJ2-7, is EPEVTQTPSHQVTQMGQEVILRCVPISNHLYFYWYRQILGQKVEFLVSFYNNEISEKSEIFDDQFSVERPDGSNFTLKIRSTKLEDSAMYFCASSDQRASYEQYFGPGTRLTVT.

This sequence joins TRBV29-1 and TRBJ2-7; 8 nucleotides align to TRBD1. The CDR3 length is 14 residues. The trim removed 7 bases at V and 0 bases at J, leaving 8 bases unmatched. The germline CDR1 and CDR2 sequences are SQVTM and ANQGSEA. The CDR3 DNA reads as TGCAGCGCCTTGGGACAGGCCCTCTCCTACGAGCAGTACTTC. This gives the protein CSALGQALSYEQYF.

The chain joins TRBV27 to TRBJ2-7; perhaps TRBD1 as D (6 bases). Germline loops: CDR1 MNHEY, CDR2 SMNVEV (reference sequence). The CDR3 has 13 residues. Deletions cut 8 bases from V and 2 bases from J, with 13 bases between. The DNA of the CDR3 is TGTGCCAGCGCGTTAGGGGACACCTACGAGCAGTACTTC. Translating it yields CASALGDTYEQYF.

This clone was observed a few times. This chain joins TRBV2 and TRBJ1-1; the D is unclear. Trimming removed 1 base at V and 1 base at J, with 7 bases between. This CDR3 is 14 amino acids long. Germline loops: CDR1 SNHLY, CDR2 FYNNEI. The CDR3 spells CASSEGAGNTEAFF. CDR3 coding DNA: TGTGCCAGCAGTGAAGGGGCGGGGAACACTGAAGCTTTCTTT.

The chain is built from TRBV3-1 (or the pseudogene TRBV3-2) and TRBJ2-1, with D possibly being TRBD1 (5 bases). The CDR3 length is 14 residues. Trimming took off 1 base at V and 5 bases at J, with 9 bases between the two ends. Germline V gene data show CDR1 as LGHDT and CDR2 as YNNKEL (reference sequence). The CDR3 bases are TGTGCCAGCAGCCAAGTAAGGGGTAACAATGAGCAGTTCTTC. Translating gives CASSQVRGNNEQFF.

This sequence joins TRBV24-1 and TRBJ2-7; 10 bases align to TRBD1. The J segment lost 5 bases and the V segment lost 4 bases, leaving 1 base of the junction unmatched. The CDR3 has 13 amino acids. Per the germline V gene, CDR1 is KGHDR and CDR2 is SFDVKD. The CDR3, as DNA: TGTGCCACCAGTGAAGGGACAGGGGACGAGCAGTACTTC. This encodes CATSEGTGDEQYF.

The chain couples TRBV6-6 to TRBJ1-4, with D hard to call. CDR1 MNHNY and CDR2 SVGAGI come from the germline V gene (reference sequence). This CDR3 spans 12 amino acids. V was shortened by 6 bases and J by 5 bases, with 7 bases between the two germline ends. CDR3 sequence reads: CASSPGNEKLFF. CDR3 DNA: TGTGCCAGCAGCCCAGGCAATGAAAAACTGTTTTTT.

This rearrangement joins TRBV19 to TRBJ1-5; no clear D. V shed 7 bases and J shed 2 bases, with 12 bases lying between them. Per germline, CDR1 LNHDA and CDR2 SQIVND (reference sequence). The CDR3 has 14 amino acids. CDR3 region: CASISKSGNQPQHF. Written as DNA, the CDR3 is TGTGCCAGTATAAGCAAGTCTGGCAATCAGCCCCAGCATTTT.

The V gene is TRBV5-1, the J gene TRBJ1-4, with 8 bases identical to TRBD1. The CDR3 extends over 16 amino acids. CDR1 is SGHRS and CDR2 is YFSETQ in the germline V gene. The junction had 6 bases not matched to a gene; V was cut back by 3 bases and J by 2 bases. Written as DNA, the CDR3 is TGCGCCAGCAGCTCAGGACAGGGTTTCACTAATGAAAAACTGTTTTTT. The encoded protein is CASSSGQGFTNEKLFF.

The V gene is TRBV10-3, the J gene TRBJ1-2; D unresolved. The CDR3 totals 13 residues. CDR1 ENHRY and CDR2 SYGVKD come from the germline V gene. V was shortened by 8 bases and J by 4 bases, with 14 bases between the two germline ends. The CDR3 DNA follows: TGTGCCATCTCTATGCGGTTGGGCTATGGCTACACCTTC. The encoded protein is CAISMRLGYGYTF.

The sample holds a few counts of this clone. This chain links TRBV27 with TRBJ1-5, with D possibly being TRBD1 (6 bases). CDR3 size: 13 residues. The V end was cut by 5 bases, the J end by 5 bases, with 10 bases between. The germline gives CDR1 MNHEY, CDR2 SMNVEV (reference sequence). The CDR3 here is CASSRQDDQPQHF. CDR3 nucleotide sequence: TGTGCCAGCAGTCGACAGGACGATCAGCCCCAGCATTTT.

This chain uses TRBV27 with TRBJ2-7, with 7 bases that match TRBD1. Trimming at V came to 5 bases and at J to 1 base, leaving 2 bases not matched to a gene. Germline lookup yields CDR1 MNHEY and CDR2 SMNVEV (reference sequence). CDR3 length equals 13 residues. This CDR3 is CASSRGRSYEQYF. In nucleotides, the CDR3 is TGTGCCAGCAGTAGGGGGCGGTCCTACGAGCAGTACTTC.

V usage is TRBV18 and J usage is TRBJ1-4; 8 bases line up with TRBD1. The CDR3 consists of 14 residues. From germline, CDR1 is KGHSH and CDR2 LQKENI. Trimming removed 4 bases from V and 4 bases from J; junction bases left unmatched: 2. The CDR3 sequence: CASSLTGGNEKLFF. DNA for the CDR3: TGTGCCAGCTCACTAACAGGGGGTAATGAAAAACTGTTTTTT.

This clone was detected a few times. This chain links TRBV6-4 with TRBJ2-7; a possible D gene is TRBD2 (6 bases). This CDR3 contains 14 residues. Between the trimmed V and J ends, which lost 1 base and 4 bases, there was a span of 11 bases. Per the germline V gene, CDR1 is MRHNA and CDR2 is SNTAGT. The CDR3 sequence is CASSDLGGTYEQYF. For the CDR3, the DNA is TGTGCCAGCAGTGACTTAGGCGGGACTTACGAGCAGTACTTC.

This chain's CDR3 is CASSPDRDTEAFF. The CDR3 DNA reads as TGTGCCAGCAGCCCCGACAGGGACACTGAAGCTTTCTTT. The chain uses TRBV7-3 and TRBJ1-1, with 7 bases that match TRBD1. The CDR3 is 13 residues long. CDR1 is SGHTA, CDR2 FQGTGA, per germline. The junction had 3 bases not matched to a gene; V was cut back by 5 bases and J by 3 bases.

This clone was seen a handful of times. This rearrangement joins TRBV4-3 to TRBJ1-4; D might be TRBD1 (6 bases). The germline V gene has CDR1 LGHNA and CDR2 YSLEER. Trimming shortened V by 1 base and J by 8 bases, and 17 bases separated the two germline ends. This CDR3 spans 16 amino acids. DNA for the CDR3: TGCGCCAGCAGCCAAGGCGAGGTTGGAACAGGGGAAAAACTGTTTTTT. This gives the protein CASSQGEVGTGEKLFF.

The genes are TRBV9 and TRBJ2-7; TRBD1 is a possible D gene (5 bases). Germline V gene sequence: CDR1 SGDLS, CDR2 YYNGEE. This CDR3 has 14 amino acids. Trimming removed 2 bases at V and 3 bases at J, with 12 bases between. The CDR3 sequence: CASSVGQMNYEQYF. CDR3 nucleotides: TGTGCCAGCAGCGTGGGGCAGATGAACTACGAGCAGTACTTC.

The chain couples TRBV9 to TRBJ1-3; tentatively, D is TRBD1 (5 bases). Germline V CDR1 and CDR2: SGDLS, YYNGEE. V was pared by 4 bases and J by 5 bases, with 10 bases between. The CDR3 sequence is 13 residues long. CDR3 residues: CASSPHRRNTIYF. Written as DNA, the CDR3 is TGTGCCAGCAGCCCCCACAGGAGAAACACCATATATTTT.

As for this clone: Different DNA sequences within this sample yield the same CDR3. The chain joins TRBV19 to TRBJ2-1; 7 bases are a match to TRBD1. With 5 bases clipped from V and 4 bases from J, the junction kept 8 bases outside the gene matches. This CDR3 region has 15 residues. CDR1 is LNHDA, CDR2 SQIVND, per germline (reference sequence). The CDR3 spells CASSPTGESYNEQFF. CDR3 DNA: TGTGCCAGTAGTCCAACAGGGGAGTCGTACAATGAGCAGTTCTTC. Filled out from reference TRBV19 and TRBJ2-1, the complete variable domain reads DGGITQSPKYLFRKEGQNVTLSCEQNLNHDAMYWYRQDPGQGLRLIYYSQIVNDFQKGDIAEGYSVSREKKESFPLTVTSAQKNPTAFYLCASSPTGESYNEQFFGPGTRLTVL.

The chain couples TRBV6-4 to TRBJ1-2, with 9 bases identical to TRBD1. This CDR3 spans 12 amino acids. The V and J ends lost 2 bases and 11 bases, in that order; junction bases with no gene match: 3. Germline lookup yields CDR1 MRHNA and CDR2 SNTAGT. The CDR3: CASSDGTGRYTF. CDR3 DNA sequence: TGTGCCAGCAGTGACGGGACAGGGAGATACACCTTC.